Below are 20 T cell receptor beta chains sequenced from a single sample in a study of blood T cell repertoires in COVID-19. Data came from immunoSEQ multiplex PCR; TCRdb stores just in-frame clones and leaves some out. The sample has about 180,000 clones; 75% to 90% are singletons. The sample taken for sequencing was peripheral blood. Every receptor here comes from a woman aged 70-85 years with COVID-19, enrolled during active disease.

The CDR3, as DNA: TGTGCCAGCAGTTCGGGAGGACTTAGCATTGTGGAGGAGCAGTACTTC. It specifies CASSSGGLSIVEEQYF. The J gene is TRBJ2-7, the V gene TRBV6-2 or TRBV6-3; 7 bases are shared with TRBD2. The CDR3 is 16 residues long. Germline V gene data show CDR1 as MNHEY and CDR2 as SVGEGT. The trim removed 4 bases at V and 7 bases at J, leaving 16 bases unmatched.

The V call is TRBV30, the J call TRBJ1-2, with 10 bases that match TRBD1. Trimming at V came to 3 bases and at J to 8 bases, leaving 9 bases not matched to a gene. This CDR3 region has 14 residues. The germline V gene encodes CDR1 GTSNPN and CDR2 SVGIG (reference sequence). The CDR3 DNA is TGTGCCTGGAGGCACGCCGGGACAGGGGTGGGCTACACCTTC. This sequence encodes CAWRHAGTGVGYTF.

The V and J genes are TRBV5-1 and TRBJ1-4; 7 bases fit TRBD1. V lost 4 bases to trimming and J lost 8 bases; unmatched junction nucleotides: 8. The CDR3 loop spans 14 amino acids. Germline V gene sequence: CDR1 SGHRS, CDR2 YFSETQ. This CDR3 reads CASSPTGLREKLFF. CDR3 nucleotides: TGCGCCAGCAGCCCGACAGGGCTTCGAGAAAAACTGTTTTTT.

In this sample, this clone turned up many times. The chain couples TRBV7-9 to TRBJ2-4; possibly TRBD2 for D (6 bases). V lost 5 bases to trimming and J lost 0 bases, with 11 bases between them. Germline CDR1 reads SEHNR; CDR2 reads FQNEAQ (reference sequence). The CDR3 is made up of 15 amino acids. The CDR3 sequence: CASSHSGIAKNIQYF. Written as DNA, the CDR3 is TGTGCCAGCAGCCATAGCGGTATAGCCAAAAACATTCAGTACTTC.

The gene calls are TRBV4-1 and TRBJ2-5, with 9 bases identical to TRBD1. The CDR3 is 15 amino acids. The germline CDR1 and CDR2 sequences are MGHRA and YSYEKL. J gave up 4 bases and V 6 bases, and 9 bases lay outside the gene matches. CDR3 in DNA: TGCGCCAGCAGGGACCTTACAGGGGGCAGAGAGACCCAGTACTTC. This sequence encodes CASRDLTGGRETQYF.

The J gene is TRBJ2-3, the V gene TRBV28, with a weak D call TRBD2 (6 bases). This CDR3 is 19 amino acids long. Germline V gene sequence: CDR1 MDHEN, CDR2 SYDVKM. Trimming took off 2 bases at V and 5 bases at J, with 26 bases between the two ends. Written as DNA, the CDR3 is TGTGCCAGCAGTTTAAACCGGAGGAGGCTGGGTCTTAGCGGAGATACGCAGTATTTT. It codes for CASSLNRRRLGLSGDTQYF.

V gene TRBV19 combines with J gene TRBJ2-3; 7 bases fit TRBD1. V lost 5 bases to trimming and J lost 9 bases; unmatched junction nucleotides: 8. Germline V gene data show CDR1 as LNHDA and CDR2 as SQIVND (reference sequence). The CDR3 spans 13 residues. The CDR3 sequence: CASSARQGQTQYF. The DNA for the CDR3 is TGTGCCAGTAGTGCCCGACAGGGCCAAACGCAGTATTTT.

The rearrangement uses TRBV2 and TRBJ1-2; 9 bases are a match to TRBD1. The CDR3 totals 13 residues. With V trimmed by 5 bases and J by 6 bases, 4 bases remained unmatched. Germline-derived CDR1 and CDR2 are SNHLY and FYNNEI. The CDR3 spells CASSRTGGDGYTF. The CDR3 DNA reads as TGTGCCAGCAGTCGAACAGGGGGCGATGGCTACACCTTC. Looking up the rest from reference TRBV2 and TRBJ1-2 gives the full variable domain: EPEVTQTPSHQVTQMGQEVILRCVPISNHLYFYWYRQILGQKVEFLVSFYNNEISEKSEIFDDQFSVERPDGSNFTLKIRSTKLEDSAMYFCASSRTGGDGYTFGSGTRLTVV.

The chain couples TRBV5-1 to TRBJ2-2; TRBD2 matches at 12 bases. Looked up from germline, CDR1 is SGHRS and CDR2 is YFSETQ. The J segment lost 9 bases and the V segment lost 3 bases, leaving 12 bases of the junction unmatched. This CDR3 contains 17 residues. The CDR3 sequence: CASSYTSGRTPSRELFF. CDR3 sequence (DNA): TGCGCCAGCAGCTATACTAGCGGGAGGACCCCATCGAGGGAGCTGTTTTTT.

The V call is TRBV7-8, the J call TRBJ2-5; 10 positions agree with TRBD2. After removal of 4 bases from V and 7 bases from J, the junction contained 9 bases not matched to a gene. Germline assignment: CDR1 SGHVS and CDR2 FQNEAQ. The CDR3 length is 15 residues. The CDR3 region is CASSWELAGEGTQYF. As DNA, the CDR3 is TGTGCCAGCAGCTGGGAGCTAGCGGGAGAGGGGACCCAGTACTTC. The variable domain in full, completed from reference TRBV7-8 and TRBJ2-5, reads GAGVSQSPRYKVAKRGQDVALRCDPISGHVSLFWYQQALGQGPEFLTYFQNEAQLDKSGLPSDRFFAERPEGSVSTLKIQRTQQEDSAVYLCASSWELAGEGTQYFGPGTRLLVL.

There are a few counts of this clone. The chain is built from TRBV7-2 and TRBJ2-7; 9 nucleotides match TRBD2. Germline V gene sequence: CDR1 SGHTA, CDR2 FQGNSA. Trimming took 6 bases from V and 0 from J; bases not matched to a gene: 6. This CDR3 contains 15 residues. The CDR3 loop is CASRPSGTISYEQYF. CDR3 DNA sequence: TGTGCCAGCAGACCTAGCGGGACAATCTCCTACGAGCAGTACTTC.

The V call is TRBV5-6, the J call TRBJ1-5; the match to TRBD1 covers 9 bases. V trimming: 0 bases; J trimming: 7 bases; junction bases outside the gene matches: 11. Germline CDR1 reads SGHDT; CDR2 reads YYEEEE. CDR3 length: 17 residues. The CDR3 DNA reads TGTGCCAGCAGCTTGGGGGGCAGGGACAGGGTCGGCCAGCCCCAGCATTTT. Amino acid sequence: CASSLGGRDRVGQPQHF.

The V gene is TRBV5-5, the J gene TRBJ1-5; TRBD1 matches 7 bases. V lost 3 bases and J lost 5; bases outside the gene matches: 8. The germline gives CDR1 SGHKS, CDR2 YYEKEE (reference sequence). This CDR3 is built from 15 residues. The CDR3 reads CASSYIGGADQPQHF. The CDR3 nucleotides read TGTGCCAGCAGCTACATAGGGGGCGCAGATCAGCCCCAGCATTTT.

The CDR3 sequence is CASSIVSQVGSYNEQFF. The CDR3 nucleotides read TGTGCCAGTAGTATTGTGTCGCAGGTGGGCTCCTACAATGAGCAGTTCTTC. This rearrangement joins TRBV19 to TRBJ2-1; no clear D gene. Germline CDR1 is LNHDA and CDR2 is SQIVND (reference sequence). V gave up 3 bases and J gave up 0 bases, with 15 bases separating them. There are 17 residues in the CDR3. The full variable domain, rest sourced from reference TRBV19 and TRBJ2-1, is DGGITQSPKYLFRKEGQNVTLSCEQNLNHDAMYWYRQDPGQGLRLIYYSQIVNDFQKGDIAEGYSVSREKKESFPLTVTSAQKNPTAFYLCASSIVSQVGSYNEQFFGPGTRLTVL.

The chain is built from TRBV2 and TRBJ1-2; maybe TRBD1 (5 bases). The ends were cut back, 4 bases at V and 3 bases at J, with 12 bases in the middle. Germline loops: CDR1 SNHLY, CDR2 FYNNEI. The CDR3 spans 14 residues. CDR3 bases: TGTGCCAGCAGTGTAGGCCAGGGCGACTATGGCTACACCTTC. Protein: CASSVGQGDYGYTF. Full variable domain (remainder filled in from reference TRBV2 and TRBJ1-2): EPEVTQTPSHQVTQMGQEVILRCVPISNHLYFYWYRQILGQKVEFLVSFYNNEISEKSEIFDDQFSVERPDGSNFTLKIRSTKLEDSAMYFCASSVGQGDYGYTFGSGTRLTVV.

The chain couples TRBV6-5 to TRBJ1-1, with D possibly being TRBD1 (6 bases). V was pared by 10 bases and J by 8 bases, with 17 bases between. Germline V CDR1 and CDR2: MNHEY, SVGAGI. This CDR3 spans 12 amino acids. CDR3 sequence (DNA): TGTGCCACCTCTACGGGGGGGCGCGAAGCTTTCTTT. Translated: CATSTGGREAFF.

The chain joins TRBV9 to TRBJ2-7, with TRBD2 matching over 7 bases. The CDR3 runs to 13 residues. V shed 4 bases, J shed 4 bases, and the junction held 5 bases outside the gene matches. CDR1 and CDR2 (germline): SGDLS, YYNGEE. The CDR3 nucleotides read TGTGCCAGCAGCTCCGGGGGGAGGTACGAGCAGTACTTC. Protein: CASSSGGRYEQYF.

The V and J genes are TRBV28 and TRBJ2-5; TRBD1 matches at 10 bases. The CDR3 totals 16 residues. Germline assignment: CDR1 MDHEN and CDR2 SYDVKM. The J segment lost 2 bases and the V segment lost 2 bases, leaving 5 bases of the junction unmatched. CDR3 protein: CASSLLGQGRQETQYF. The CDR3 nucleotides are TGTGCCAGCAGTTTACTGGGACAGGGGCGTCAAGAGACCCAGTACTTC.

The chain is built from TRBV3-1 (or the pseudogene TRBV3-2) and TRBJ1-5; D perhaps matches TRBD1 (5 bases). The CDR3 extends over 15 amino acids. Germline assignment: CDR1 LGHDT and CDR2 YNNKEL (reference sequence). V lost 4 bases and J 2 bases, leaving 12 bases between the germline ends. CDR3 loop: CASSLSGVGNQPQHF. CDR3 in DNA: TGTGCCAGCAGCCTTTCGGGGGTAGGCAATCAGCCCCAGCATTTT.

This chain connects TRBV27 to TRBJ2-5, with D perhaps TRBD2 (5 bases). This CDR3 is 16 amino acids long. CDR1 is MNHEY, CDR2 SMNVEV, per germline (reference sequence). Trimming stripped 8 bases from V and 2 bases from J, with 21 bases between. The CDR3 DNA reads TGTGCCAGCTGGAGGTTCGGGAAGGGTGGTCAAGAGACCCAGTACTTC. Translation: CASWRFGKGGQETQYF.